This TCR beta chain was found in a study of T cells expressing NK-cell markers. The TCR beta cDNA came from 5'RACE template switching with UMIs. TCRdb reprocessed the 5' RACE reads and reports one entry per CDR3 protein, with no DNA. This repertoire includes about 540,000 distinct CDR3 sequences. The CDR3 sequence is 14 residues long. Germline loops: CDR1 LNHDA, CDR2 SQIVND (reference sequence). Material for sequencing was blood T cells: a sorted CD56 or NKG2C T cell subset, CD4+ or CD8+ T cells, or bulk PBMC T cells (not recorded which). This TCR was recovered from a young man in good health. The chain recombines TRBV19 with TRBJ2-2; absent DNA, TCRdb's TRBD2 call cannot be checked. CDR3 protein: CASSDTWESGELFF.